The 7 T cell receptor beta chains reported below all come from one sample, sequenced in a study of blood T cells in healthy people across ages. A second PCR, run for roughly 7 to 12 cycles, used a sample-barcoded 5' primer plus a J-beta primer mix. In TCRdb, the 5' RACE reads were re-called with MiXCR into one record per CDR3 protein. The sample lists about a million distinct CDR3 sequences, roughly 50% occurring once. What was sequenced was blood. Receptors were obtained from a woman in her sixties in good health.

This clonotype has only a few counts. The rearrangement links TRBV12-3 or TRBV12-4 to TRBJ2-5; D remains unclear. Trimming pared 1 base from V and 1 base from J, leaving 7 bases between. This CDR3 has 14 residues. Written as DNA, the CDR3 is TGTGCCAGCAGTTTAGAAGGTAGCCAAGAGACCCAGTACTTC. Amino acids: CASSLEGSQETQYF.

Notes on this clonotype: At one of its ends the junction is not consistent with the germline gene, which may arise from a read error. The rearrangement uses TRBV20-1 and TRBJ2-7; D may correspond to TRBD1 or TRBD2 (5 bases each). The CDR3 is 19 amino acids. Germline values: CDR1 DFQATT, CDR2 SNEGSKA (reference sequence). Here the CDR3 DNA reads TGCAGTGCTACCACCTCCGGGGACCACAGCCGTAGGAGCTCCGACGAGCAGTACTTC. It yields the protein CSATTSGDHSRRSSDEQYF.

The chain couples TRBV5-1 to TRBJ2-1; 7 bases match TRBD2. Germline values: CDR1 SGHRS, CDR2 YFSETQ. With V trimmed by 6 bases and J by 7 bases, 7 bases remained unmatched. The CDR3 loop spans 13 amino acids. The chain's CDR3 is CASKTGTTNEQFF. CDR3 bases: TGCGCCAGCAAGACCGGGACTACTAATGAGCAGTTCTTC.

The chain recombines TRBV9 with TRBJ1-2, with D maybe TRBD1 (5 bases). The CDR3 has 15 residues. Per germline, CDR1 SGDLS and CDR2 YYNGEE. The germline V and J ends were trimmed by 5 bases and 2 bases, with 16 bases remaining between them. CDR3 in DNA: TGTGCCAGCAGACTGGGGGGGAGTCTAAACTATGGCTACACCTTC. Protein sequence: CASRLGGSLNYGYTF.

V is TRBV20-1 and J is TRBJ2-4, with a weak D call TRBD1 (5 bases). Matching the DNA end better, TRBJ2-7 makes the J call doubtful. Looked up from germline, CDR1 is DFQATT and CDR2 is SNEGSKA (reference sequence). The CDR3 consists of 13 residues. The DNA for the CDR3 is TGCAGTGCAAAGGGGCGTCACTCCTACGAGCAGTACTTC. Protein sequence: CSAKGRHSYEQYF.

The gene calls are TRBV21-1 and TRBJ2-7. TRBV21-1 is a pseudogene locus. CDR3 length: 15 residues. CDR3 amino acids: CASSIEKADHYEQYF. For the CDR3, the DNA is TGTGCCAGCAGCATTGAAAAGGCGGATCACTACGAGCAGTACTTC.

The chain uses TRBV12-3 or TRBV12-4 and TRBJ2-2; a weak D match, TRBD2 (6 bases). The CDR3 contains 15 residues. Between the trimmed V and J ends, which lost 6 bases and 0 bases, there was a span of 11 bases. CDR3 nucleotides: TGTGCCAGCAGACTTAGCGGTGCGAACACCGGGGAGCTGTTTTTT. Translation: CASRLSGANTGELFF.